This TCR beta chain was found in a study of neurological immune-mediated disorders. The starting material, 2 million PBMCs stored at -80 C, gave rise to the unsorted libraries. Synthesis of cDNA used 5'RACE (with 10-nucleotide random UMIs). TCRdb ran MiXCR on the 5' RACE reads and lists one entry per CDR3 protein. The sample has 75,000 to 85,000 distinct CDR3 sequences, roughly a sixth seen once. The CDR3 covers 13 residues. CDR1 is SGHTA, CDR2 FQGNSA, per germline. About this clonotype itself: Its ends do not fully match the called genes, so a read error is possible.

This sequence was found in a middle-aged woman in good health. The rearrangement uses TRBV7-2 and TRBJ1-2; D is unclear. The sequenced material came from PBMCs. The CDR3 DNA is TGCGCCAGAAGCCGTGCGGATTCCAGTGGCTACACCTTC. Translated, it gives CARSRADSSGYTF.